This entry lists 8 T cell receptor beta chains sequenced from one sample in a study of shared clonotypes between healthy human individuals. TCRdb's copy holds only in-frame clones and misses some; the assay was immunoSEQ multiplex PCR. The table has roughly 1.4 million clones, around 98.5% seen once. Sequencing was done on a sample of naive CD4+ T cells sorted from blood. Subset reported: CD45RA+ positively selected. The receptor set was obtained from a man aged 25 to 45 in good health.

The chain links TRBV19 to TRBJ2-7; 10 bases line up with TRBD2. Germline lookup yields CDR1 LNHDA and CDR2 SQIVND (reference sequence). With 4 bases clipped from V and 2 bases from J, the junction kept 5 bases outside the gene matches. The CDR3 spans 15 residues. The CDR3 coding sequence is TGTGCCAGTAGTAGGGGGACTAGCGTTACCTACGAGCAGTACTTC. Translated: CASSRGTSVTYEQYF.

CDR3 DNA sequence: TGTGCCAGCAGTCCCATGCTGACTAGCGGGACCTACGAGCAGTACTTC. Protein sequence: CASSPMLTSGTYEQYF. The V call is TRBV27, the J call TRBJ2-7, with 11 nucleotides matching TRBD2. Germline CDR1 reads MNHEY; CDR2 reads SMNVEV (reference sequence). J was trimmed by 2 bases and V by 5 bases; bases with no gene match: 8. The CDR3 extends over 16 amino acids.

The chain employs TRBV19 and TRBJ1-1; maybe TRBD1 (5 bases). This CDR3 has 15 amino acids. From germline, CDR1 is LNHDA and CDR2 SQIVND (reference sequence). V was clipped by 6 bases and J by 5 bases, with 19 bases between them. CDR3 bases: TGTGCCAGTAGGAGAAGTCCAGGGTTGAGTACTGAAGCTTTCTTT. As protein: CASRRSPGLSTEAFF. The whole variable domain, filled in from reference TRBV19 and TRBJ1-1, reads DGGITQSPKYLFRKEGQNVTLSCEQNLNHDAMYWYRQDPGQGLRLIYYSQIVNDFQKGDIAEGYSVSREKKESFPLTVTSAQKNPTAFYLCASRRSPGLSTEAFFGQGTRLTVV.

In DNA, the CDR3 is TGCGCCAGCAGCCAAGAAACCGGGACCTCCGGGGAGCTGTTTTTT. Protein product: CASSQETGTSGELFF. The gene calls are TRBV4-3 and TRBJ2-2; the D call may be TRBD1 or TRBD2 (5 bases each). Per germline, CDR1 LGHNA and CDR2 YSLEER. Trimming removed 0 bases at V and 6 bases at J, with 11 bases between. The CDR3 is made up of 15 amino acids.

This chain uses TRBV18 with TRBJ2-7, with D perhaps matching TRBD1 (6 bases). The V end was cut by 3 bases, the J end by 4 bases, with 16 bases between. This CDR3 has 15 amino acids. Germline CDR1 is KGHSH and CDR2 is LQKENI. This chain's CDR3 is CASSPSGQQRYEQYF. CDR3 coding DNA: TGTGCCAGCTCACCGTCAGGACAGCAGAGATACGAGCAGTACTTC.

The chain is built from TRBV5-1 and TRBJ2-1, with TRBD2 matching over 12 bases. V lost 2 bases, J lost 8 bases, and 8 bases stayed unmatched. Germline CDR1 is SGHRS and CDR2 is YFSETQ. The CDR3 covers 16 residues. For the CDR3, the DNA is TGCGCCAGCAGCTTCACTAGCGGGAGGAACGGGGATGAGCAGTTCTTC. Its translation: CASSFTSGRNGDEQFF.

The chain has TRBV5-6 and TRBJ1-1; no definite D call. The CDR3 runs 13 residues. V shed 0 bases and J shed 3 bases, with 6 bases lying between them. Germline CDR1 reads SGHDT; CDR2 reads YYEEEE. The CDR3 protein is CASSLVPDTEAFF. For the CDR3, the DNA is TGTGCCAGCAGCTTGGTTCCAGACACTGAAGCTTTCTTT.

The chain has TRBV30 and TRBJ2-2; 7 bases are a match to TRBD2. In germline, CDR1 is GTSNPN, CDR2 SVGIG (reference sequence). This CDR3 comprises 17 residues. J was trimmed by 2 bases and V by 2 bases; bases with no gene match: 11. The CDR3 DNA reads as TGTGCCTGGAGTCCCGGGGGTGGGAGGGCCAACACCGGGGAGCTGTTTTTT. It yields the protein CAWSPGGGRANTGELFF.